The 23 T cell receptor beta chains reported below all come from one sample, sequenced in a study of cytomegalovirus exposure and HLA in healthy donors. Primers included in the PCR were 60 Vbeta and 13 Jbeta primers. Sequencing was performed with immunoSEQ multiplex PCR; in TCRdb, only in-frame clones are kept and a portion is missing. This table has about 200,000 clones, approximately 78% appearing once. The sequenced material came from PBMCs. Source of these receptors: a woman aged 45-65 years in good health and CMV-seropositive.

The rearrangement uses TRBV2 and TRBJ1-2, with D possibly matching TRBD1 (6 bases). The V and J ends lost 6 bases and 6 bases respectively, with 20 bases between them. This CDR3 comprises 15 residues. The germline V gene has CDR1 SNHLY and CDR2 FYNNEI. CDR3 bases: TGTGCCAGCAGCTATACAGGGAGTGAAGTAGATGGCTACACCTTC. Its translation is CASSYTGSEVDGYTF.

This sequence joins TRBV2 and TRBJ2-1; 9 nucleotides line up with TRBD1. There are 14 residues in the CDR3. CDR1 is SNHLY and CDR2 is FYNNEI in the germline V gene. Trimming cost V 6 bases and J 4 bases; bases outside gene matches: 4. The chain's CDR3 is CASSLGTGYNEQFF. CDR3 sequence (DNA): TGTGCCAGCAGCCTGGGGACAGGGTACAATGAGCAGTTCTTC. The full variable domain, completed using reference TRBV2 and TRBJ2-1, is EPEVTQTPSHQVTQMGQEVILRCVPISNHLYFYWYRQILGQKVEFLVSFYNNEISEKSEIFDDQFSVERPDGSNFTLKIRSTKLEDSAMYFCASSLGTGYNEQFFGPGTRLTVL.

J is TRBJ1-3 and V is TRBV6-1; perhaps TRBD1 as D (5 bases). The length of the CDR3 is 17 residues. Deletions cut 3 bases from V and 0 bases from J, with 15 bases between. CDR1 is MNHNS and CDR2 is SASEGT in the germline V gene. The CDR3 DNA is TGTGCCAGCAGTGATTGGGGGGTCTTTAGCTCTGGAAACACCATATATTTT. The encoded protein is CASSDWGVFSSGNTIYF.

As to this clone: A junction end diverges from the germline sequence, so it may reflect a read error. The chain has TRBV7-9 and TRBJ1-3, with D perhaps TRBD1 (6 bases). This CDR3 contains 18 residues. The germline V gene has CDR1 SEHNR and CDR2 FQNEAQ (reference sequence). CDR3 bases: TGTTCCAGCAGCTTCCTATCGACAGGAAGATACTCTGGAAACACCATATATTTT. Protein sequence: CSSSFLSTGRYSGNTIYF.

V gene TRBV6-5 combines with J gene TRBJ1-2; D not resolved. Trimming shortened V by 8 bases and J by 4 bases, and 17 bases separated the two germline ends. The CDR3 has 14 amino acids. Per germline, CDR1 MNHEY and CDR2 SVGAGI. The chain's CDR3 is CASCPEELSYGYTF. In DNA, the CDR3 is TGTGCCAGCTGTCCAGAGGAGTTGAGCTATGGCTACACCTTC.

This clone was found once. The gene calls are TRBV5-6 and TRBJ2-4, with TRBD1 as a possible D gene (6 bases). The CDR3 totals 14 residues. Trimming took off 4 bases at V and 13 bases at J, with 21 bases between the two ends. Looked up from germline, CDR1 is SGHDT and CDR2 is YYEEEE. The CDR3 nucleotides read TGTGCCAGCAGCCCCGGGCCCAGGGGCCCCTCCCAGTACTTC. Its protein product is CASSPGPRGPSQYF. The full variable domain, with the rest looked up from reference TRBV5-6 and TRBJ2-4, is DAGVTQSPTHLIKTRGQQVTLRCSPKSGHDTVSWYQQALGQGPQFIFQYYEEEERQRGNFPDRFSGHQFPNYSSELNVNALLLGDSALYLCASSPGPRGPSQYFGAGTRLSVL.

The CDR3 here is CASSEEASGRYEQYF. CDR3 DNA sequence: TGTGCCAGCAGTGAAGAGGCTAGCGGGAGGTACGAGCAGTACTTC. V usage is TRBV6-1 and J usage is TRBJ2-7; 11 bases align to TRBD2. V was pared by 1 base and J by 4 bases, with 3 bases of the junction left unmatched. CDR3 length equals 15 residues. The germline gives CDR1 MNHNS, CDR2 SASEGT.

The gene calls are TRBV2 and TRBJ2-5, with 8 bases fitting TRBD2. Germline-derived CDR1 and CDR2 are SNHLY and FYNNEI. The CDR3 totals 16 residues. With 3 bases clipped from V and 2 bases from J, the junction kept 8 bases outside the gene matches. The CDR3 region is CASSDEAGGGQETQYF. Here the CDR3 DNA reads TGTGCCAGCAGTGATGAGGCGGGGGGAGGTCAAGAGACCCAGTACTTC.

This clone has only one observation. The V call is TRBV10-1, the J call TRBJ2-5; 9 bases line up with TRBD2. Germline-derived CDR1 and CDR2 are WNHNN and SYGVQD (reference sequence). The CDR3 is 15 residues long. Losses at the gene ends were 2 bases for V and 5 bases for J; bases not matched to a gene: 6. The CDR3 region has the DNA TGCGCCAGCAGTGAGGCTAGCGGGATCCGGGAGACCCAGTACTTC. It translates to CASSEASGIRETQYF.

The sample holds one count of this clone. This rearrangement joins TRBV7-8 to TRBJ1-2; TRBD1 aligns across 7 bases. After removal of 5 bases from V and 0 bases from J, the junction contained 12 bases not matched to a gene. CDR1 is SGHVS and CDR2 is FQNEAQ in the germline V gene. The CDR3 is 17 residues long. CDR3 protein: CASSETGPRGTNYGYTF. The CDR3 coding sequence is TGTGCCAGCAGCGAGACAGGGCCTAGAGGTACTAACTATGGCTACACCTTC. The whole variable domain, filled in from reference TRBV7-8 and TRBJ1-2, reads GAGVSQSPRYKVAKRGQDVALRCDPISGHVSLFWYQQALGQGPEFLTYFQNEAQLDKSGLPSDRFFAERPEGSVSTLKIQRTQQEDSAVYLCASSETGPRGTNYGYTFGSGTRLTVV.

This chain connects TRBV29-1 to TRBJ1-1; a possible D gene is TRBD1 (6 bases). There are 14 residues in the CDR3. Germline CDR1 and CDR2: SQVTM and ANQGSEA. The V end was cut by 7 bases, the J end by 3 bases, with 18 bases between. The CDR3 bases are TGCAGCGCGCACAAACAGGGAGTCGACACTGAAGCTTTCTTT. Its protein product is CSAHKQGVDTEAFF.

The gene calls are TRBV30 and TRBJ2-2; D possibly corresponds to TRBD1 (6 bases). The CDR3 contains 14 residues. V lost 8 bases and J 0 bases, leaving 13 bases between the germline ends. Germline V CDR1 and CDR2: GTSNPN, SVGIG (reference sequence). CDR3 in amino acids: CAARGRTNTGELFF. The CDR3 coding sequence is TGTGCCGCGAGGGGGAGAACGAACACCGGGGAGCTGTTTTTT.

The chain has TRBV7-2 and TRBJ1-2; D is uncertain. The CDR3 length is 13 residues. The germline V and J ends were trimmed by 3 bases and 4 bases, with 9 bases remaining between them. Germline V gene data show CDR1 as SGHTA and CDR2 as FQGNSA. The chain's CDR3 is CASSFSEFYGYTF. The CDR3 coding sequence is TGTGCCAGCAGCTTCAGCGAATTCTATGGCTACACCTTC.

The rearrangement links TRBV18 to TRBJ1-2; 8 positions agree with TRBD1. This CDR3 comprises 16 residues. Germline CDR1 reads KGHSH; CDR2 reads LQKENI. J gave up 0 bases and V 1 base, and 4 bases lay outside the gene matches. As DNA, the CDR3 is TGTGCCAGCTCACCACTAGAGGGACAGGCTAACTATGGCTACACCTTC. Its protein is CASSPLEGQANYGYTF.

The chain has TRBV28 and TRBJ2-7, with 9 positions matching TRBD1. This CDR3 contains 16 residues. In germline, CDR1 is MDHEN, CDR2 SYDVKM. V was clipped by 5 bases and J by 0 bases; unmatched bases: 8. The CDR3 nucleotides read TGTGCCAGCAGTACTCCGGGACAGGGAAACTCCTACGAGCAGTACTTC. As protein: CASSTPGQGNSYEQYF.

J is TRBJ2-7 and V is TRBV28; perhaps TRBD2 as D (5 bases). The germline V and J ends were trimmed by 1 base and 0 bases, with 16 bases remaining between them. This CDR3 is built from 17 residues. Germline V gene sequence: CDR1 MDHEN, CDR2 SYDVKM. The CDR3 sequence: CASSLSAGRSNSYEQYF. The DNA of the CDR3 is TGTGCCAGCAGTTTATCTGCGGGTCGCTCAAACTCCTACGAGCAGTACTTC.

The chain links TRBV5-1 to TRBJ1-4; the match to TRBD1 covers 11 bases. V gave up 4 bases and J gave up 8 bases; unmatched junction bases: 4. CDR3 length equals 14 residues. Germline CDR1 reads SGHRS; CDR2 reads YFSETQ. CDR3 protein: CASSGTGGKEKLFF. The CDR3 coding sequence is TGCGCCAGCAGCGGGACAGGGGGGAAGGAAAAACTGTTTTTT.

V gene TRBV5-4 combines with J gene TRBJ2-5, with D perhaps matching TRBD1 (6 bases). CDR3 size: 14 residues. Germline V gene data show CDR1 as SGHNT and CDR2 as YYREEE (reference sequence). V lost 0 bases and J 3 bases, leaving 9 bases between the germline ends. The CDR3 sequence is CASSLVRDKETQYF. CDR3 in DNA: TGTGCCAGCAGCTTGGTACGGGACAAAGAGACCCAGTACTTC.

The chain is built from TRBV5-5 and TRBJ2-7, with D unresolved. With 2 bases removed from V and 1 base from J, the gap between germline ends came to 13 bases. Germline lookup yields CDR1 SGHKS and CDR2 YYEKEE (reference sequence). The CDR3 covers 15 residues. The CDR3 is CASSFTLSGSYEQYF. The DNA of the CDR3 is TGTGCCAGCAGCTTCACGTTATCAGGATCCTACGAGCAGTACTTC.

This chain joins TRBV5-1 and TRBJ1-2; 8 nucleotides match TRBD1. The CDR3 is 14 amino acids. Unmatched junction bases numbered 7, after V lost 4 bases and J lost 5 bases. Germline V CDR1 and CDR2: SGHRS, YFSETQ. Here the CDR3 reads CASSVGTGYYGYTF. As DNA, the CDR3 is TGCGCCAGCAGCGTTGGGACAGGCTATTATGGCTACACCTTC.

The rearrangement joins TRBV15 to TRBJ2-1; D is uncertain. Germline lookup yields CDR1 LNHNV and CDR2 YYDKDF (reference sequence). The CDR3 covers 16 residues. Trimming cost V 0 bases and J 9 bases, with 18 bases left between them. The CDR3 protein is CATSRDPVIASGEQFF. CDR3 bases: TGTGCCACCAGCAGAGATCCGGTGATAGCATCGGGTGAGCAGTTCTTC.

This clone was seen a single time. This rearrangement joins TRBV5-1 to TRBJ2-5; TRBD2 matches 8 bases. The last part of the DNA fits TRBJ2-7 better; the J call may be wrong. Germline V gene lookup returns CDR1 SGHRS and CDR2 YFSETQ. This CDR3 has 12 residues. The CDR3 DNA follows: TGCGCCAACAAGCGGGAGACTGACGAGCAGTACTTC. Translation: CANKRETDEQYF.

The rearrangement uses TRBV27 and TRBJ1-5; D remains ambiguous. Trimming cost V 3 bases and J 7 bases, with 10 bases left between them. This CDR3 contains 13 residues. Per the germline V gene, CDR1 is MNHEY and CDR2 is SMNVEV (reference sequence). This CDR3 reads CASSLSLAQPQHF. As DNA, the CDR3 is TGTGCCAGCAGTTTGTCCCTGGCACAGCCCCAGCATTTT.